The 21 T cell receptor beta chains reported below all come from one sample, sequenced in a study of CD8 T cells in ankylosing spondylitis. Study-level findings and limits: There was a TCR beta motif, made of fewer than 10 highly homologous variants, that appeared characteristic of ankylosing spondylitis blood.

Each CDR3 protein gets one entry after TCRdb re-called the 5' RACE reads with MiXCR. The sample includes tens of thousands of distinct CDR3 sequences, roughly 10% of them seen just once. Antigens of these TCRs are unknown. The sample comprised blood, either unsorted or a sorted T cell fraction (not recorded which). These TCRs come from a male donor with ankylosing spondylitis.

This clonotype was observed many times. The chain uses TRBV6-4 and TRBJ2-1; 12 bases fit TRBD2. Germline values: CDR1 MRHNA, CDR2 SNTAGT. The CDR3 has 16 residues. V shed 2 bases, J shed 3 bases, and the junction held 2 bases outside the gene matches. CDR3: CASSDGLAGIYNEQFF. CDR3 in DNA: TGTGCCAGCAGTGACGGACTAGCGGGAATCTACAATGAGCAGTTCTTC.

This clonotype came up a few times. The rearrangement joins TRBV5-1 to TRBJ1-1, with D unresolved. The CDR3 runs to 12 residues. V was shortened by 2 bases and J by 5 bases, with 7 bases between the two germline ends. Germline values: CDR1 SGHRS, CDR2 YFSETQ. CDR3 nucleotides: TGCGCCAGCAGCTTCGCGGGAACTGAAGCTTTCTTT. Translating gives CASSFAGTEAFF.

This clonotype was seen at least ten times. J is TRBJ2-1 and V is TRBV5-1, with D unclear. The germline CDR1 and CDR2 sequences are SGHRS and YFSETQ. The CDR3 sequence is 14 residues long. The germline V and J ends were trimmed by 1 base and 0 bases, with 5 bases remaining between them. CDR3 nucleotide sequence: TGCGCCAGCAGCTTGACGAGCTCCTACAATGAGCAGTTCTTC. The encoded protein is CASSLTSSYNEQFF.

This clonotype showed up many times. V usage is TRBV4-1 and J usage is TRBJ2-2; 15 nucleotides line up with TRBD2. Germline values: CDR1 MGHRA, CDR2 YSYEKL. The CDR3 length is 16 residues. V dropped 4 bases and J dropped 6; count of bases not matched to a gene: 3. The CDR3 spells CASSPWTSGRAGELFF. The CDR3, as DNA: TGCGCCAGCAGCCCGTGGACTAGCGGGAGGGCCGGGGAGCTGTTTTTT.

This clonotype appeared a few times. The chain has TRBV2 and TRBJ2-1; D ambiguous. This CDR3 has 11 amino acids. CDR1 is SNHLY and CDR2 is FYNNEI in the germline V gene. Trimming pared 10 bases from V and 3 bases from J, leaving 7 bases between. The CDR3 coding sequence is TGTGCCATATGGGTCTACAATGAGCAGTTCTTC. Amino acids: CAIWVYNEQFF.

The chain is built from TRBV7-6 and TRBJ2-1, with 8 bases that match TRBD1. Trimming took 1 base from V and 9 from J; bases not matched to a gene: 2. The CDR3 extends over 13 amino acids. Germline lookup yields CDR1 SGHVS and CDR2 FNYEAQ. CDR3 sequence reads: CASSLGTGSEQFF. CDR3 sequence (DNA): TGTGCCAGCAGCTTAGGGACAGGGTCTGAGCAGTTCTTC.

The chain is built from TRBV7-7 and TRBJ2-1; 15 positions match TRBD2. The CDR3 consists of 15 residues. Germline-derived CDR1 and CDR2 are SSHAT and FNYEAQ (reference sequence). V was pared by 5 bases and J by 7 bases, with 3 bases of the junction left unmatched. The CDR3 DNA reads as TGTGCCAGCAGCCACGGGACTAGCGGGAGGAATGAGCAGTTCTTC. This gives the protein CASSHGTSGRNEQFF.

This clonotype occurred a few times. The chain uses TRBV4-1 and TRBJ1-2, with TRBD1 matching over 7 bases. The CDR3 totals 14 residues. Germline CDR1 MGHRA, CDR2 YSYEKL. Trimming at V came to 1 base and at J to 8 bases, leaving 7 bases not matched to a gene. CDR3 bases: TGCGCCAGCAGCCAAGCGAGGGGGCTCGACGGCTACACCTTC. Its translation: CASSQARGLDGYTF.

V gene TRBV9 combines with J gene TRBJ1-5, with no clear D. The germline V gene encodes CDR1 SGDLS and CDR2 YYNGEE. CDR3 length: 13 residues. Trimming cost V 0 bases and J 4 bases, with 5 bases left between them. The CDR3 protein is CASSVAGNQPQHF. DNA for the CDR3: TGTGCCAGCAGCGTAGCGGGTAATCAGCCCCAGCATTTT.

This clonotype was observed many times. The chain combines TRBV7-8 with TRBJ2-1, with 10 bases that match TRBD2. The junction had 9 bases not matched to a gene; V was cut back by 1 base and J by 3 bases. CDR3 length: 18 amino acids. The germline gives CDR1 SGHVS, CDR2 FQNEAQ. The CDR3 DNA reads TGTGCCAGCAGCTTAGGAGCTAGCGGGAGCAACTTCTACAATGAGCAGTTCTTC. Protein sequence: CASSLGASGSNFYNEQFF.

This clonotype was detected ten times or more. This sequence joins TRBV29-1 and TRBJ2-1, with D hard to call. The CDR3 has 15 amino acids. Per the germline V gene, CDR1 is SQVTM and CDR2 is ANQGSEA. With 0 bases removed from V and 2 bases from J, the gap between germline ends came to 11 bases. The CDR3 spells CSVEDAESPYNEQFF. Written as DNA, the CDR3 is TGCAGCGTTGAAGATGCGGAGAGCCCCTACAATGAGCAGTTCTTC.

This clonotype was seen repeatedly, ten times or more. The V and J genes are TRBV7-9 and TRBJ2-2, with D perhaps TRBD2 (5 bases). Germline CDR1 is SEHNR and CDR2 is FQNEAQ (reference sequence). V lost 1 base and J 8 bases, leaving 17 bases between the germline ends. The CDR3 has 16 amino acids. The CDR3 is CASSLDMLASVGELFF. CDR3 coding DNA: TGTGCCAGCAGCTTAGACATGCTAGCCTCGGTTGGGGAGCTGTTTTTT.

This clonotype was seen many times. The V call is TRBV7-2, the J call TRBJ2-7; 9 bases agree with TRBD2. V shed 2 bases, J shed 6 bases, and the junction held 8 bases outside the gene matches. This CDR3 region has 15 residues. The V gene's germline CDR1 is SGHTA and CDR2 FQGNSA. In DNA, the CDR3 is TGTGCCAGCAGCTTAAGTCTAGCGGGATTCGGCGAGCAGTACTTC. Its protein is CASSLSLAGFGEQYF.

In this sample, this clonotype turned up many times. The rearrangement joins TRBV11-3 to TRBJ2-2; 9 bases are shared with TRBD2. V dropped 1 base and J dropped 5; count of bases not matched to a gene: 8. Germline lookup yields CDR1 SGHNT and CDR2 YENEEA. This CDR3 comprises 17 residues. In DNA, the CDR3 is TGTGCCAGCAGCTTAGCCCCCGGACTAGCGCGTACCGGGGAGCTGTTTTTT. It codes for CASSLAPGLARTGELFF. The full variable domain, in which reference TRBV11-3 and TRBJ2-2 provide the parts outside the CDR3, is EAGVVQSPRYKIIEKKQPVAFWCNPISGHNTLYWYLQNLGQGPELLIRYENEEAVDDSQLPKDRFSAERLKGVDSTLKIQPAELGDSAVYLCASSLAPGLARTGELFFGEGSRLTVL.

This clonotype turned up a few times. The chain carries TRBV28 and TRBJ2-7; 9 positions agree with TRBD1. Germline V gene sequence: CDR1 MDHEN, CDR2 SYDVKM. J lost 0 bases, V lost 3 bases, and 9 bases had no gene match. The CDR3 has 17 amino acids. The CDR3: CASSFLVGTGISYEQYF. CDR3 DNA sequence: TGTGCCAGCAGTTTTTTAGTCGGGACAGGGATCTCCTACGAGCAGTACTTC.

This clonotype was observed a handful of times. V usage is TRBV7-2 and J usage is TRBJ2-7; TRBD2 agrees at 11 bases. V shed 0 bases, J shed 5 bases, and the junction held 6 bases outside the gene matches. Germline V lookup: CDR1 SGHTA, CDR2 FQGNSA. The CDR3 is 16 amino acids. DNA for the CDR3: TGTGCCAGCAGCTTAGCGCCACTAGCGGGAGATCACGAGCAGTACTTC. Its protein is CASSLAPLAGDHEQYF.

The chain uses TRBV27 and TRBJ2-1; weak D call: TRBD1 (6 bases). This CDR3 has 16 amino acids. V was trimmed by 1 base and J by 0 bases, leaving 10 bases between them. In germline, CDR1 is MNHEY, CDR2 SMNVEV (reference sequence). CDR3 sequence reads: CASSLWGPSSYNEQFF. The CDR3 nucleotides read TGTGCCAGCAGTTTATGGGGGCCCAGCTCCTACAATGAGCAGTTCTTC.

The V and J genes are TRBV10-3 and TRBJ2-4, with D perhaps TRBD2 (6 bases). The germline CDR1 and CDR2 sequences are ENHRY and SYGVKD. Trimming removed 0 bases at V and 4 bases at J, with 16 bases between. CDR3 size: 17 residues. CDR3 sequence (DNA): TGTGCCATCAGTGAGTCGATTGGCGGGACGAAAAAAAACATTCAGTACTTC. It codes for CAISESIGGTKKNIQYF.

This clonotype was picked up many times. The V call is TRBV12-3 or TRBV12-4, the J call TRBJ2-3; maybe TRBD1 (5 bases). The length of the CDR3 is 13 residues. Trimming removed 1 base from V and 6 bases from J, with 8 bases in between. In nucleotides, the CDR3 is TGTGCCAGCAGTTTAGGGGGCGTGGATACGCAGTATTTT. Translating it yields CASSLGGVDTQYF.

V is TRBV12-3 or TRBV12-4 and J is TRBJ1-1; 10 nucleotides agree with TRBD1. J lost 3 bases, V lost 6 bases, and 10 bases had no gene match. CDR3 size: 16 residues. The CDR3 nucleotides are TGTGCCAGCAGCCATGGGCCGGGGACAGGGGACACTGAAGCTTTCTTT. Protein product: CASSHGPGTGDTEAFF.

In this sample, this clonotype turned up a few times. The J gene is TRBJ2-2, the V gene TRBV20-1, with 15 bases identical to TRBD2. The CDR3 contains 17 residues. Losses at the gene ends were 3 bases for V and 4 bases for J; bases not matched to a gene: 6. The germline V gene encodes CDR1 DFQATT and CDR2 SNEGSKA (reference sequence). For the CDR3, the DNA is TGCAGTGCTAGTCTAGGACTAGCGGGAGGGCTCACCGGGGAGCTGTTTTTT. This encodes CSASLGLAGGLTGELFF.